Below, 6 T cell receptor beta chains from the same sample are listed, as sequenced in a study of CD8+CD57+ T cells in acquired aplastic anemia. CD8+CD57+ cell expansion had been shown by flow cytometry in patients chosen for sequencing. The template used for profiling TCR beta VDJ and CDR3 was genomic DNA. TCRdb ran MiXCR on the reads and lists one entry per CDR3 protein. The sample shows under 200,000 distinct CDR3 sequences, 40% to 55% of them seen only once. The sample consisted of sorted CD4+, CD8+, or CD8+CD57+ T cells (not recorded which) from PBMCs. These receptor sequences come from a human donor with aplastic anemia.

This rearrangement joins TRBV2 to TRBJ2-3; D ambiguous. CDR3 size: 13 residues. Germline CDR1 SNHLY, CDR2 FYNNEI. V was pared by 1 base and J by 11 bases, with 13 bases between. As DNA, the CDR3 is TGTGCCAGCAGTGAAGACGGGTTCCAGGTGCAGTATTTT. Encoded protein: CASSEDGFQVQYF.

The chain recombines TRBV20-1 with TRBJ1-4, with a weak D call TRBD1 (5 bases). Looked up from germline, CDR1 is DFQATT and CDR2 is SNEGSKA (reference sequence). The CDR3 covers 15 residues. Deletions cut 0 bases from V and 3 bases from J, with 11 bases between. CDR3 protein: CSARDQRGANEKLFF. CDR3 nucleotide sequence: TGCAGTGCTAGAGATCAACGGGGCGCTAATGAAAAACTGTTTTTT.

This clonotype showed up many times. Written as DNA, the CDR3 is TGTGCCATCAGCCGGGAGGGCGGGACCCAGTACTTC. It encodes CAISREGGTQYF. The chain recombines TRBV10-3 with TRBJ2-5; 8 nucleotides align to TRBD2. The CDR3 is made up of 12 amino acids. With V trimmed by 6 bases and J by 7 bases, 4 bases remained unmatched. CDR1 and CDR2 from the germline V gene are ENHRY and SYGVKD.

This chain connects TRBV11-1 to TRBJ2-1, with 10 bases identical to TRBD2. J gave up 0 bases and V 9 bases, and 8 bases lay outside the gene matches. Germline V gene lookup returns CDR1 SGHAT and CDR2 FQDESV (reference sequence). This CDR3 contains 16 residues. The DNA for the CDR3 is TGTGCCAGTAAGCGGGAGGGCCTAAGCTCCTACAATGAGCAGTTCTTC. Its translation is CASKREGLSSYNEQFF.

The rearrangement links TRBV29-1 to TRBJ2-3, with D possibly being TRBD1 (6 bases). Looked up from germline, CDR1 is SQVTM and CDR2 is ANQGSEA. CDR3 length: 14 amino acids. Deletions cut 6 bases from V and 2 bases from J, with 15 bases between. The DNA of the CDR3 is TGCAGCGTGGAGACAGGATTGTCCACAGATACGCAGTATTTT. Translated, it gives CSVETGLSTDTQYF.

This clonotype showed up just once. The genes are TRBV15 and TRBJ2-1, with 10 bases fitting TRBD2. The CDR3 runs 15 residues. The germline V gene encodes CDR1 LNHNV and CDR2 YYDKDF (reference sequence). V lost 0 bases and J lost 4; bases outside the gene matches: 0. CDR3: CATSRDSGGYNEQFF. In DNA form, the CDR3 reads TGTGCCACCAGCAGAGATAGCGGGGGGTACAATGAGCAGTTCTTC.